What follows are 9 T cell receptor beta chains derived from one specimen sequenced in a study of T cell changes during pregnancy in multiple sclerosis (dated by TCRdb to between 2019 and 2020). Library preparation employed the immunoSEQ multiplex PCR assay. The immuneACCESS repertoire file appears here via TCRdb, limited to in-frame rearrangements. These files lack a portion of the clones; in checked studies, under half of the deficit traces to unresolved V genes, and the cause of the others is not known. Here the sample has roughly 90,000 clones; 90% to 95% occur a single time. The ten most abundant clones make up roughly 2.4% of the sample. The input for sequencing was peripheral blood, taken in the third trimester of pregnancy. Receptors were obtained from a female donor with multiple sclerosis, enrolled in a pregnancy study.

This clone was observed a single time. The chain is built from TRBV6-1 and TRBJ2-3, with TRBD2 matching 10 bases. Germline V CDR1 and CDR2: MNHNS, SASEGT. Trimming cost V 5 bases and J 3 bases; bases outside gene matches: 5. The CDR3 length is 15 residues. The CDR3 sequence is CASSRLAGGTDTQYF. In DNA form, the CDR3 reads TGTGCCAGCAGTCGACTAGCGGGTGGGACAGATACGCAGTATTTT.

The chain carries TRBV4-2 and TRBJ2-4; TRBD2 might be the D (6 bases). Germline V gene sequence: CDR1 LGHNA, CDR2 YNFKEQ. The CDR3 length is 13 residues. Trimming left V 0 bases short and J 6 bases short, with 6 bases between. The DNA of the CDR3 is TGTGCCAGCAGCCAAGAACTAGCAAACATTCAGTACTTC. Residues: CASSQELANIQYF.

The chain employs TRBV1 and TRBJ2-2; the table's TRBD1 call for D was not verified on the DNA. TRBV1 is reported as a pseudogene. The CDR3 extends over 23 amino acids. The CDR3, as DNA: TGCACCAGCAGCCAAGTTGGGGACAGGGGGCTTAAGGGGAGGAGCGGGAGCTCCGGGGAGCTGTTTTTT. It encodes CTSSQVGDRGLKGRSGSSGELFF.

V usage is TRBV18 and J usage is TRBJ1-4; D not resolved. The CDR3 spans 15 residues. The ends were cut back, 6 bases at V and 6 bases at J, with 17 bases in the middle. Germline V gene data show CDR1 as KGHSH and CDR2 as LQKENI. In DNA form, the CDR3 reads TGTGCCAGCTCCGACCAGGCAGTAGAGTATGAAAAACTGTTTTTT. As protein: CASSDQAVEYEKLFF.

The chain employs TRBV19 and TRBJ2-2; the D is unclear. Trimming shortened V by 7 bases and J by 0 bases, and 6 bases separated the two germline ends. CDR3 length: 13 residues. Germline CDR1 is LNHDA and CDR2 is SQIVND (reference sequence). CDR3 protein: CASTPTNTGELFF. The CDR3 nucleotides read TGTGCCAGTACTCCTACGAACACCGGGGAGCTGTTTTTT.

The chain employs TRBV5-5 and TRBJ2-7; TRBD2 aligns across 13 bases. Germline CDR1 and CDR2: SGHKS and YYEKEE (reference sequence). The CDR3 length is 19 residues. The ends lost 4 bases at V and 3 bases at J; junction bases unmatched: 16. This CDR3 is CASSPLPGLAGSYIYEQYF. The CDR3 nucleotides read TGTGCCAGCAGCCCCCTACCGGGACTAGCGGGAAGTTACATCTACGAGCAGTACTTC.

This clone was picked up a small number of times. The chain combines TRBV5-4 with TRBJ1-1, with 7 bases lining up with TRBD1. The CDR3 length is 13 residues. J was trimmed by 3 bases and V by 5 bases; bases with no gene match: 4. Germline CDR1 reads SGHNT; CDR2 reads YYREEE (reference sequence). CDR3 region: CASSHDRDTEAFF. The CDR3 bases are TGTGCCAGCAGTCATGACAGGGACACTGAAGCTTTCTTT.

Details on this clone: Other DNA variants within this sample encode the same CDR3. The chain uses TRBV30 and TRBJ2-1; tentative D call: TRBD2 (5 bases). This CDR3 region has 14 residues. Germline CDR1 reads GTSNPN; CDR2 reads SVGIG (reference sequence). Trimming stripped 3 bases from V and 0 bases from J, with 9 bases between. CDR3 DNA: TGTGCCTGGAGGCGTGGGAGCTCCTACAATGAGCAGTTCTTC. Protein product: CAWRRGSSYNEQFF.

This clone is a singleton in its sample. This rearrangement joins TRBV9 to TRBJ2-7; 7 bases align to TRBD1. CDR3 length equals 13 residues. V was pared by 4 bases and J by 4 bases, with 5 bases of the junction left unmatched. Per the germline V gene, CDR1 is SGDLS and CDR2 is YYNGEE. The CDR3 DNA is TGTGCCAGCAGCAAAGGACAGGAGTACGAGCAGTACTTC. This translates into CASSKGQEYEQYF.